This TCR beta chain was recovered during a study of T cell responses to AZD1222 COVID-19 vaccine. General study points: Repertoires in all cases were sampled only once the peak T cell response had passed. Targeting of unmutated variant regions was reportedly seen in nearly half of spike-specific TCRs.

The CDR3 covers 13 residues. V dropped 0 bases and J dropped 7 bases, with 4 bases sitting between them. Per germline, CDR1 LGHDT and CDR2 YNNKEL (reference sequence). On this clone: The antigen remains unidentified.

Sequenced by immunoSEQ multiplex PCR; TCRdb stores in-frame clones only, minus some. The table has fewer than 150,000 clones, about 88% seen once; the top ten hold around a tenth. Sequencing was performed on peripheral blood, taken on day 0 of AZD1222 vaccination. The sequence was obtained from an adult in good health. This chain connects TRBV3-1 (or the pseudogene TRBV3-2) to TRBJ1-6; D is ambiguous. The CDR3 protein is CASSQDENSPLHF. The CDR3 nucleotides read TGTGCCAGCAGCCAAGATGAGAATTCACCCCTCCACTTT.